The 32 T cell receptor beta chains given below trace back to one sample, sequenced in a study of T cells in Graves' hyperthyroidism and ophthalmopathy. Amplified TCR beta CDR3 regions derived from RNA transcripts. The TCR CDR3 first-round RT-PCR relied on the HTBI primer set. TCRdb processed the multiplex PCR reads anew with MiXCR; each CDR3 protein has one entry. The sample records a few hundred thousand distinct CDR3 sequences, under 60% being singletons. Sequenced: peripheral blood or thyroid tissue (not recorded which). The source of these receptors is a woman aged 18-29 years with Graves' hyperthyroidism.

This chain links TRBV20-1 with TRBJ2-7; weak D call: TRBD1 (5 bases). This CDR3 is 15 amino acids long. Trimming pared 6 bases from V and 0 bases from J, leaving 18 bases between. Germline V gene data show CDR1 as DFQATT and CDR2 as SNEGSKA (reference sequence). The CDR3 is CSASSEAQASYEQYF. In DNA form, the CDR3 reads TGCAGTGCCAGCAGTGAAGCACAGGCCTCCTACGAGCAGTACTTC.

The chain combines TRBV10-3 with TRBJ1-1; D gene unclear. V was cut by 6 bases and J by 0 bases, with 17 bases left in between. This CDR3 spans 16 amino acids. CDR1 and CDR2 from the germline V gene are ENHRY and SYGVKD. CDR3 DNA: TGTGCCATCAGGCGCTGGGTAGGGCAAATGAACACTGAAGCTTTCTTT. Protein sequence: CAIRRWVGQMNTEAFF.

This clonotype was counted many times. The rearrangement joins TRBV20-1 to TRBJ1-5; 9 bases are shared with TRBD1. The CDR3 sequence is 14 residues long. Germline V gene sequence: CDR1 DFQATT, CDR2 SNEGSKA (reference sequence). The V and J ends lost 6 bases and 4 bases, in that order; junction bases with no gene match: 7. DNA for the CDR3: TGCAGTGCGGCGACAGGGGGGAGAAATCAGCCCCAGCATTTT. Encoded protein: CSAATGGRNQPQHF.

The chain has TRBV3-1 and TRBJ2-7; 11 nucleotides agree with TRBD2. CDR3 length equals 15 residues. Germline V gene sequence: CDR1 LGHDT, CDR2 YNNKEL (reference sequence). The trim removed 6 bases at V and 4 bases at J, leaving 8 bases unmatched. CDR3 region: CASSQSSGRLYEQYF. The DNA for the CDR3 is TGTGCCAGCAGTCAGTCTAGCGGGAGGCTGTACGAGCAGTACTTC.

The chain joins TRBV7-9 to TRBJ2-3; 8 bases are a match to TRBD2. CDR1 SEHNR and CDR2 FQNEAQ come from the germline V gene (reference sequence). V shed 4 bases and J 6 bases; nucleotides not matched to a gene: 6. The CDR3 is made up of 14 amino acids. The DNA for the CDR3 is TGTGCCAGCAGCTGGAGCGGGAGAATGGATACGCAGTATTTT. Translating it yields CASSWSGRMDTQYF. The whole variable domain, remainder taken from reference TRBV7-9 and TRBJ2-3, is DTGVSQNPRHKITKRGQNVTFRCDPISEHNRLYWYRQTLGQGPEFLTYFQNEAQLEKSRLLSDRFSAERPKGSFSTLEIQRTEQGDSAMYLCASSWSGRMDTQYFGPGTRLTVL.

The V and J genes are TRBV5-1 and TRBJ2-5; D possibly corresponds to TRBD1 (5 bases). The DNA end favors TRBJ2-1, so the J call may be wrong. CDR1 SGHRS and CDR2 YFSETQ come from the germline V gene. The CDR3 covers 17 residues. The CDR3 protein is CASSLDPMGPTENEQFF. In DNA, the CDR3 is TGCGCCAGCAGCTTGGATCCAATGGGGCCTACGGAGAATGAGCAGTTCTTC.

The chain is built from TRBV29-1 and TRBJ1-2; D uncertain. From germline, CDR1 is SQVTM and CDR2 ANQGSEA. The CDR3 consists of 13 residues. V was cut by 2 bases and J by 8 bases, with 15 bases left in between. This CDR3 is CSVEITGVEGYTF. The CDR3 nucleotides read TGCAGCGTTGAAATCACGGGAGTGGAGGGCTACACCTTC. The variable domain in full, completed from reference TRBV29-1 and TRBJ1-2, reads SAVISQKPSRDICQRGTSLTIQCQVDSQVTMMFWYRQQPGQSLTLIATANQGSEATYESGFVIDKFPISRPNLTFSTLTVSNMSPEDSSIYLCSVEITGVEGYTFGSGTRLTVV.

A single count supports this clonotype. A read error may be the cause here, since a much bigger clone is one base away. The chain employs TRBV5-1 and TRBJ2-7; D might be TRBD2 (5 bases). The germline gives CDR1 SGHRS, CDR2 YFSETQ. Trimming removed 0 bases from V and 8 bases from J, with 15 bases in between. This CDR3 has 14 amino acids. The CDR3 coding sequence is TGCGCCAGCAGCTTGGGGCGGTCGGGGTCAAAGCAGTACTTC. Its translation is CASSLGRSGSKQYF. The variable domain in full, with the rest retrieved from reference TRBV5-1 and TRBJ2-7, is KAGVTQTPRYLIKTRGQQVTLSCSPISGHRSVSWYQQTPGQGLQFLFEYFSETQRNKGNFPGRFSGRQFSNSRSEMNVSTLELGDSALYLCASSLGRSGSKQYFGPGTRLTVT.

About this clonotype itself: A read error may be the cause here, since a much bigger clone is one base away. CDR3 in amino acids: CASSPLPLGNEAFF. The DNA of the CDR3 is TGTGCCAGCAGCCCACTCCCTTTAGGGAATGAAGCTTTCTTT. V and J are TRBV7-2 and TRBJ1-1, with D unresolved. Trimming took 5 bases from V and 7 from J, leaving 17 bases between them. The CDR3 length is 14 residues. Germline-derived CDR1 and CDR2 are SGHTA and FQGNSA.

This clonotype was detected many times. The rearrangement uses TRBV19 and TRBJ1-1; D remains ambiguous. Germline CDR1 reads LNHDA; CDR2 reads SQIVND (reference sequence). The V end was cut by 9 bases, the J end by 2 bases, with 10 bases between. The CDR3 contains 12 residues. DNA for the CDR3: TGTGCCAGCTACGACACCAACACTGAAGCTTTCTTT. This encodes CASYDTNTEAFF.

The rearrangement links TRBV5-1 to TRBJ2-3, with 8 positions matching TRBD2. V trimming: 6 bases; J trimming: 4 bases; junction bases outside the gene matches: 13. The CDR3 totals 16 residues. Germline assignment: CDR1 SGHRS and CDR2 YFSETQ. In DNA, the CDR3 is TGCGCCAGCACCACAAAAAGAGCGGGAGAGGCAGATACGCAGTATTTT. Its translation is CASTTKRAGEADTQYF.

CDR3 coding DNA: TGTGCCAGCAGCTTATCCCGGGACTCACCTTCTAACACCTTC. It specifies CASSLSRDSPSNTF. The chain has TRBV7-2 and TRBJ1-2; TRBD1 is a possible D gene (5 bases). Germline V gene sequence: CDR1 SGHTA, CDR2 FQGNSA. The ends were cut back, 2 bases at V and 12 bases at J, with 19 bases in the middle. This CDR3 has 14 residues.

A word on this clonotype: Without the conserved terminal phenylalanine or tryptophan, this CDR3 likely stems from a read error. The limits of the CDR3 on the DNA are not certain, so only TCRdb's listed CDR3 is given. This sequence joins TRBV7-2 and TRBJ2-7; TRBD2, the table's D call, was not compared with the DNA. Germline CDR1 is SGHTA and CDR2 is FQGNSA. The CDR3 is 9 amino acids in total, end residues counted. The CDR3 protein is CASSFYKTS.

The V and J genes are TRBV7-9 and TRBJ2-7; 12 bases align to TRBD2. The DNA end is more similar to TRBJ2-1, so the J call may be wrong. This CDR3 has 15 amino acids. CDR1 and CDR2 from the germline V gene are SEHNR and FQNEAQ (reference sequence). The CDR3 nucleotides are TGTGCCAGCAGCCCGAGACTAGCGGGAGAGGAGGAGCAGTTCTTC. The encoded protein is CASSPRLAGEEEQFF.

The chain recombines TRBV2 with TRBJ1-4; TRBD1 aligns across 8 bases. The CDR3 totals 16 residues. Per the germline V gene, CDR1 is SNHLY and CDR2 is FYNNEI. Germline trimming cut 6 bases from V and 6 bases from J; bases unmatched to any gene: 12. CDR3 in amino acids: CASSQEARGLDEKLFF. The DNA of the CDR3 is TGTGCCAGCAGCCAAGAAGCCAGGGGGCTGGATGAAAAACTGTTTTTT.

This clonotype was counted at least ten times. The chain is built from TRBV12-3 or TRBV12-4 and TRBJ2-5, with D hard to call. The ends were cut back, 6 bases at V and 5 bases at J, with 13 bases in the middle. This CDR3 spans 13 amino acids. The CDR3: CASSRSDGETQYF. The CDR3 DNA reads TGTGCCAGCAGCAGATCGGACGGGGAGACCCAGTACTTC.

This clonotype came up many times. The V call is TRBV6-5, the J call TRBJ2-7; 10 bases line up with TRBD1. Germline CDR1 MNHEY, CDR2 SVGAGI. The ends lost 7 bases at V and 5 bases at J; junction bases unmatched: 8. The CDR3 totals 14 residues. CDR3 sequence: CASNRDRGMNEQYF. Written as DNA, the CDR3 is TGTGCCAGCAACAGGGACAGGGGTATGAACGAGCAGTACTTC.

This clonotype was recorded only once. One end of the junction fails to match germline, which may point to a read error. The chain recombines TRBV7-9 with TRBJ2-5; D unresolved. The germline CDR1 and CDR2 sequences are SEHNR and FQNEAQ (reference sequence). The CDR3 extends over 13 amino acids. CDR3 region: CADDAGVNDEQLF. CDR3 coding DNA: TGTGCCGACGACGCTGGCGTGAACGATGAGCAGCTCTTC.

The sample holds a few counts of this clonotype. This rearrangement joins TRBV10-3 to TRBJ2-1; D may be TRBD2 (5 bases). The CDR3 is 15 amino acids. CDR1 and CDR2 (germline): ENHRY, SYGVKD. Trimming took off 3 bases at V and 0 bases at J, with 9 bases between the two ends. The CDR3 is CAISEGGSSYNEQFF. DNA of the CDR3: TGTGCCATCAGTGAAGGTGGGAGCTCCTACAATGAGCAGTTCTTC.

As concerns this clonotype: This likely comes from a read error, as the CDR3 has no conserved phenylalanine or tryptophan at its end. It is unclear where the CDR3 begins or ends on the DNA, so no DNA is shown, and the CDR3 is as TCRdb lists it. V is TRBV7-6 and J is TRBJ1-2. Termini included, the CDR3 measures 8 amino acids. Germline assignment: CDR1 SGHVS and CDR2 FNYEAQ. The CDR3 loop is CASSQADS.

The CDR3 coding sequence is TGTGCCAGCAGCTTAGAGGAGGTGGCAAGTGGCTACACCTTC. Translated, it gives CASSLEEVASGYTF. The chain recombines TRBV11-2 with TRBJ1-2; D ambiguous. Germline V gene sequence: CDR1 SGHAT, CDR2 FQNNGV. Trimming took off 0 bases at V and 7 bases at J, with 12 bases between the two ends. The CDR3 is made up of 14 amino acids. The full variable domain, completed using reference TRBV11-2 and TRBJ1-2, is EAGVAQSPRYKIIEKRQSVAFWCNPISGHATLYWYQQILGQGPKLLIQFQNNGVVDDSQLPKDRFSAERLKGVDSTLKIQPAKLEDSAVYLCASSLEEVASGYTFGSGTRLTVV.

This clonotype was seen only a few times. A clone one base away is much larger, so this may be a read error. This chain links TRBV5-8 with TRBJ2-5; possibly TRBD2 for D (5 bases). The length of the CDR3 is 13 residues. The ends were cut back, 5 bases at V and 1 base at J, with 9 bases in the middle. Germline values: CDR1 SGHTS, CDR2 YDEGEE. CDR3 nucleotide sequence: TGTGCCAGCAGTGGGAGCGGCCAAGAGACCCAGTACTTC. Translation gives CASSGSGQETQYF.

This clonotype was counted a single time. V gene TRBV2 combines with J gene TRBJ1-5; TRBD1 might be the D (5 bases). The ends were cut back, 5 bases at V and 11 bases at J, with 22 bases in the middle. The V gene's germline CDR1 is SNHLY and CDR2 FYNNEI. This CDR3 has 15 amino acids. The CDR3 reads CASSQRYGTIETQHF. In DNA form, the CDR3 reads TGTGCCAGCAGTCAAAGATACGGGACCATCGAGACCCAGCATTTT.

There are many counts of this clonotype. The chain couples TRBV6-5 to TRBJ2-7; no reliable D call. The CDR3 runs 14 residues. Germline V gives CDR1 MNHEY, CDR2 SVGAGI. V lost 4 bases and J lost 3, with 13 bases in between. The chain's CDR3 is CASSSGWGNYEQYF. For the CDR3, the DNA is TGTGCCAGCAGTTCCGGGTGGGGTAACTACGAGCAGTACTTC.

This clonotype occurred many times. The rearrangement joins TRBV5-1 to TRBJ2-7; no clear D. This CDR3 has 13 amino acids. Germline values: CDR1 SGHRS, CDR2 YFSETQ. V was shortened by 0 bases and J by 5 bases, with 9 bases between the two germline ends. CDR3 region: CASSLVIQDEQYF. CDR3 in DNA: TGCGCCAGCAGCTTGGTTATTCAGGACGAGCAGTACTTC.

This chain connects TRBV3-1 to TRBJ2-7; D could derive from TRBD1 or TRBD2 (6 bases each). The V and J ends lost 4 bases and 2 bases respectively, with 9 bases between them. Per the germline V gene, CDR1 is LGHDT and CDR2 is YNNKEL (reference sequence). This CDR3 is 13 amino acids long. For the CDR3, the DNA is TGTGCCAGCAGCCGCGGGGACACCTACGAGCAGTACTTC. Protein product: CASSRGDTYEQYF.

The chain combines TRBV29-1 with TRBJ1-1, with TRBD1 as a possible D gene (5 bases). Germline values: CDR1 SQVTM, CDR2 ANQGSEA. This CDR3 contains 13 residues. The V end was cut by 3 bases, the J end by 0 bases, with 8 bases between. The CDR3 DNA reads TGCAGCGTTGACCCAGGGATGAACACTGAAGCTTTCTTT. This sequence encodes CSVDPGMNTEAFF.

In this sample, this clonotype turned up many times. V gene TRBV12-3 or TRBV12-4 combines with J gene TRBJ1-5; D remains unclear. V was pared by 3 bases and J by 7 bases, with 10 bases between. The CDR3 spans 13 residues. CDR3 region: CASSFSGLQPQHF. CDR3 DNA: TGTGCCAGCAGTTTCTCGGGGTTGCAGCCCCAGCATTTT.

This clonotype was recorded at least ten times. The chain recombines TRBV20-1 with TRBJ1-5; no definite D call. CDR1 is DFQATT and CDR2 is SNEGSKA in the germline V gene (reference sequence). This CDR3 is 15 amino acids long. Trimming shortened V by 0 bases and J by 0 bases, and 9 bases separated the two germline ends. CDR3 protein: CSARDGGFSNQPQHF. CDR3 nucleotides: TGCAGTGCTAGAGATGGAGGGTTTAGCAATCAGCCCCAGCATTTT.

The chain recombines TRBV11-3 with TRBJ1-2; D perhaps matches TRBD1 (5 bases). Looked up from germline, CDR1 is SGHNT and CDR2 is YENEEA. This CDR3 spans 13 amino acids. The germline V and J ends were trimmed by 5 bases and 8 bases, with 15 bases remaining between them. The chain's CDR3 is CASSGGTKYGYTF. CDR3 in DNA: TGTGCCAGCAGCGGGGGGACTAAATACGGCTACACCTTC.

This clonotype was counted only a few times. The chain recombines TRBV4-1 with TRBJ2-5; the D gene is possibly TRBD1 (5 bases). The CDR3 covers 15 residues. Germline CDR1 and CDR2: MGHRA and YSYEKL. V was trimmed by 0 bases and J by 1 base, leaving 9 bases between them. Here the CDR3 reads CASSQDRTGQETQYF. The DNA for the CDR3 is TGCGCCAGCAGCCAAGATCGCACAGGCCAAGAGACCCAGTACTTC.

This chain uses TRBV20-1 with TRBJ2-7; TRBD1 aligns across 7 bases. From germline, CDR1 is DFQATT and CDR2 SNEGSKA (reference sequence). Losses at the gene ends were 6 bases for V and 2 bases for J; bases not matched to a gene: 10. This CDR3 comprises 14 residues. The CDR3 region is CSAANYRGTYEQYF. CDR3 in DNA: TGCAGTGCGGCGAATTACAGGGGAACCTACGAGCAGTACTTC.